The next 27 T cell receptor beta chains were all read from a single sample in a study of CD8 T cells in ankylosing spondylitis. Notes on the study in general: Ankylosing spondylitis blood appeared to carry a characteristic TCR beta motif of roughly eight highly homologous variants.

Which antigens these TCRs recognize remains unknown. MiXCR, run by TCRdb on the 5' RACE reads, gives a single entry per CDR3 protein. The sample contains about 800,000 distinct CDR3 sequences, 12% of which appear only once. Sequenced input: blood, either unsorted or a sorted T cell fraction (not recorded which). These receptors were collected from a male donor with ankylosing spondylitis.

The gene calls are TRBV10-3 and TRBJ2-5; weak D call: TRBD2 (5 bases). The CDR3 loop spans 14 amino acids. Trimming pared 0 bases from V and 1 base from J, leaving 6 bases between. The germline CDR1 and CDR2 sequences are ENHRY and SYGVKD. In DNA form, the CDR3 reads TGTGCCATCAGTGAGTCAAGCGGCCAAGAGACCCAGTACTTC. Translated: CAISESSGQETQYF.

In DNA form, the CDR3 reads TGCAGTGCTAGAGAAGCAAAGACTCTGTCCTACAATGAGCAGTTCTTC. Amino acid sequence: CSAREAKTLSYNEQFF. The chain couples TRBV20-1 to TRBJ2-1; no clear D gene. The CDR3 contains 16 residues. Between the trimmed V and J ends, which lost 0 bases and 1 base, there was a span of 13 bases. CDR1 DFQATT and CDR2 SNEGSKA come from the germline V gene (reference sequence).

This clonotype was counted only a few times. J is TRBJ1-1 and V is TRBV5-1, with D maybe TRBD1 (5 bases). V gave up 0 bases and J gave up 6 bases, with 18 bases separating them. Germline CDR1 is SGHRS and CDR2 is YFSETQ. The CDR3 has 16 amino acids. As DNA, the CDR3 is TGCGCCAGCAGCTTGGGGGGCCCAACACACAGCGCTGAAGCTTTCTTT. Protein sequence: CASSLGGPTHSAEAFF.

The DNA for the CDR3 is TGTGCCAGCAGCTTGATGGGCGGGGAGCTGTTTTTT. This codes for CASSLMGGELFF. The chain uses TRBV5-6 and TRBJ2-2; D gene unclear. The CDR3 totals 12 residues. The germline V and J ends were trimmed by 1 base and 7 bases, with 5 bases remaining between them. The germline gives CDR1 SGHDT, CDR2 YYEEEE. Based on the CDR3 plus reference TRBV5-6 and TRBJ2-2, the full variable domain is DAGVTQSPTHLIKTRGQQVTLRCSPKSGHDTVSWYQQALGQGPQFIFQYYEEEERQRGNFPDRFSGHQFPNYSSELNVNALLLGDSALYLCASSLMGGELFFGEGSRLTVL.

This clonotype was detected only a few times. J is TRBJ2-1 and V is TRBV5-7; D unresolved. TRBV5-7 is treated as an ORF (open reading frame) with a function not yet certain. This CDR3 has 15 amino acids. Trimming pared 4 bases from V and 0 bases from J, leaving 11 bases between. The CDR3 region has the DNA TGTGCCAGCAGCCCACCGGAGAGCTCCTACAATGAGCAGTTCTTC. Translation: CASSPPESSYNEQFF.

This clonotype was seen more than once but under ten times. Here the CDR3 reads CSAMRSQGAKNIQYF. The DNA of the CDR3 is TGCAGTGCTATGAGGTCACAGGGGGCCAAAAACATTCAGTACTTC. This rearrangement joins TRBV20-1 to TRBJ2-4; the match to TRBD1 covers 7 bases. CDR3 size: 15 residues. CDR1 and CDR2 from the germline V gene are DFQATT and SNEGSKA (reference sequence). V trimming: 4 bases; J trimming: 1 base; junction bases outside the gene matches: 7.

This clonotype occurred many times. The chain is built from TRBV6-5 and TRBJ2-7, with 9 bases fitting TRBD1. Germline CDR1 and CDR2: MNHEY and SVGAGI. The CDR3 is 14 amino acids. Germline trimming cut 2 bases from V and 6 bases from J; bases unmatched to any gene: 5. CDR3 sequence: CASSYGDRVGEQYF. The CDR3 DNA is TGTGCCAGCAGTTACGGGGACAGGGTAGGCGAGCAGTACTTC.

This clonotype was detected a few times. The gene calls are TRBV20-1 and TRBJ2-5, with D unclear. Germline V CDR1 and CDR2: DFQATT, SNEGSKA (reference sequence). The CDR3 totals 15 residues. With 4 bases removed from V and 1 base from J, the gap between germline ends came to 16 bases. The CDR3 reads CSATSAPVGQETQYF. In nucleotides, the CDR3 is TGCAGTGCTACATCGGCCCCCGTTGGCCAAGAGACCCAGTACTTC.

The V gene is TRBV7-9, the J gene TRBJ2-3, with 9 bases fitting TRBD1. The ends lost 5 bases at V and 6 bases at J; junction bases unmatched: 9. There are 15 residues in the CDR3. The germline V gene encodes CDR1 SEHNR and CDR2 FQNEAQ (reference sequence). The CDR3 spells CASSRRQGEVDTQYF. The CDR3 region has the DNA TGTGCCAGCAGCCGGAGACAGGGGGAGGTGGATACGCAGTATTTT.

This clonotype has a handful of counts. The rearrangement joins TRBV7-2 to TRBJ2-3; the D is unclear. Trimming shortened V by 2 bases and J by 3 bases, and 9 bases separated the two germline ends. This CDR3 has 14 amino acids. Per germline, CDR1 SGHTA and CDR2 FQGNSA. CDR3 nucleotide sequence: TGTGCCAGCAGCTTATCGTTTGGGACAGATACGCAGTATTTT. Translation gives CASSLSFGTDTQYF.

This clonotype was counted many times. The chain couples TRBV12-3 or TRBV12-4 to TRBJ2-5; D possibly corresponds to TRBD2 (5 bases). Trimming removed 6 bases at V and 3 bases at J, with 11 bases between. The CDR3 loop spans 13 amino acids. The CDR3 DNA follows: TGTGCCAGCAGCCCCCAGCGGAAAGAGACCCAGTACTTC. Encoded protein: CASSPQRKETQYF.

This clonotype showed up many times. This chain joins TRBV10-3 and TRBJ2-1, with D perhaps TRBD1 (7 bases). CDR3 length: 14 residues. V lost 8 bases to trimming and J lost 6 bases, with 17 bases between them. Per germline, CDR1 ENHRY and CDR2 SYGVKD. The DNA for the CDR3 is TGTGCCATCTCGGGAGACCGGGACAGCAATGAGCAGTTCTTC. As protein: CAISGDRDSNEQFF.

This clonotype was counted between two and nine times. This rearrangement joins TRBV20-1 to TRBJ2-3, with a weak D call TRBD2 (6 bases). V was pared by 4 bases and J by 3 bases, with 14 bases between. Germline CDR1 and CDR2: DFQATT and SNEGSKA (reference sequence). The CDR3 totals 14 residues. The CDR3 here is CSAKRVPQTDTQYF. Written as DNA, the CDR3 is TGCAGTGCTAAGCGGGTTCCTCAAACAGATACGCAGTATTTT.

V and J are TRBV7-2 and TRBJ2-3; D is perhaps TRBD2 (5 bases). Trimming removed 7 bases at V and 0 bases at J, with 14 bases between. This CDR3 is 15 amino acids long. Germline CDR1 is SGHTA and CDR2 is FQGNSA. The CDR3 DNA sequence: TGTGCCAGCAACCCCCGGGGAACTAGCACAGATACGCAGTATTTT. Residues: CASNPRGTSTDTQYF.

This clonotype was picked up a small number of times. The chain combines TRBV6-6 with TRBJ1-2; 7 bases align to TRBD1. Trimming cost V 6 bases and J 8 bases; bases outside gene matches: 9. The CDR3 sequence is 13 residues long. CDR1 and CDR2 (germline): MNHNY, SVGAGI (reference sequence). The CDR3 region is CASSSTGVGGYTF. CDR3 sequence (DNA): TGTGCCAGCAGCTCTACAGGGGTGGGCGGCTACACCTTC.

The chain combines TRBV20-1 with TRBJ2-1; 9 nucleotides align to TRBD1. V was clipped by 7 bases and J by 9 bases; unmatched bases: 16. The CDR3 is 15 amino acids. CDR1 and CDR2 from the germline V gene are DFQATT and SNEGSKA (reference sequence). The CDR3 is CSVHEGQGLSGEQFF. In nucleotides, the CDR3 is TGCAGTGTCCACGAGGGACAGGGATTATCGGGTGAGCAGTTCTTC.

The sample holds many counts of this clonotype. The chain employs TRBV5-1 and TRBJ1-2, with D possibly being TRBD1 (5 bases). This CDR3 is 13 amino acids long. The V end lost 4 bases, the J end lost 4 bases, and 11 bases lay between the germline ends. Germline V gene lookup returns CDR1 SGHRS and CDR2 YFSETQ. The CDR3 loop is CASSLRTTYGYTF. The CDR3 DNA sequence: TGCGCCAGCAGCCTTCGGACAACCTATGGCTACACCTTC.

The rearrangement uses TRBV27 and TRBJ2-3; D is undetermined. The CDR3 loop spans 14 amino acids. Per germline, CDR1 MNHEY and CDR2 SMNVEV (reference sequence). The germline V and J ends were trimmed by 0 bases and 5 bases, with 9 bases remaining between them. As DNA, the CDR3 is TGTGCCAGCAGTTTATCAGGGTTTGGAGATACGCAGTATTTT. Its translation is CASSLSGFGDTQYF.

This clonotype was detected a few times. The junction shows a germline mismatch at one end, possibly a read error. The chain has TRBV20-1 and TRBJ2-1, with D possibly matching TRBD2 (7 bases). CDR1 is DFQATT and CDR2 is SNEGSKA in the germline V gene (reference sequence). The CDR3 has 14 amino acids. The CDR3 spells CSASRGRASNEQFF. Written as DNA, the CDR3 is TGCAGCGCTAGTAGGGGGAGGGCCTCGAATGAGCAGTTCTTC.

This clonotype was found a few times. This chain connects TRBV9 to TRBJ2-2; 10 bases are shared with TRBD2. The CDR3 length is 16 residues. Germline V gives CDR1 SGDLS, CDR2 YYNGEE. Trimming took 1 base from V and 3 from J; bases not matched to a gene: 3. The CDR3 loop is CASSVSSGRDTGELFF. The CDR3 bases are TGTGCCAGCAGCGTATCCAGCGGGAGGGACACCGGGGAGCTGTTTTTT.

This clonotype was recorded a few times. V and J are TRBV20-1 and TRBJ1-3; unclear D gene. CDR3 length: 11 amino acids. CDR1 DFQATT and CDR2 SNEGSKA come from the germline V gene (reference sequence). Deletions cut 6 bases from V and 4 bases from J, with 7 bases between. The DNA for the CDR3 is TGCAGTGCCCAAGTCGGAAACACCATATATTTT. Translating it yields CSAQVGNTIYF.

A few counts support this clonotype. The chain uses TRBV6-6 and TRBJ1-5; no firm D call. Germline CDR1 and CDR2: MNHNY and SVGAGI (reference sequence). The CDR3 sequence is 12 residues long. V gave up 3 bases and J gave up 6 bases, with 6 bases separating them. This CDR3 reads CASSYRFQPQHF. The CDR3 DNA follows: TGTGCCAGCAGTTATCGGTTTCAGCCCCAGCATTTT.

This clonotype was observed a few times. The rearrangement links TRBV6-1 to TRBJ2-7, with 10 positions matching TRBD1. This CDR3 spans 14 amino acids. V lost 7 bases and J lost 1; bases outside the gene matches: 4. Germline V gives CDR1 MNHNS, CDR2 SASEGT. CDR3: CASMRTGGSYEQYF. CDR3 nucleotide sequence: TGTGCCAGCATGCGGACAGGGGGTTCCTACGAGCAGTACTTC.

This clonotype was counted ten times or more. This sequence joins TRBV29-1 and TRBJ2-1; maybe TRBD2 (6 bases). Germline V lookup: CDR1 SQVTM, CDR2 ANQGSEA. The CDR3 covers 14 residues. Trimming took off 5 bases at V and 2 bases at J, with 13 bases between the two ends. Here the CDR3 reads CSVRRGIPYNEQFF. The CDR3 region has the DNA TGCAGCGTTAGGAGGGGTATCCCCTACAATGAGCAGTTCTTC.

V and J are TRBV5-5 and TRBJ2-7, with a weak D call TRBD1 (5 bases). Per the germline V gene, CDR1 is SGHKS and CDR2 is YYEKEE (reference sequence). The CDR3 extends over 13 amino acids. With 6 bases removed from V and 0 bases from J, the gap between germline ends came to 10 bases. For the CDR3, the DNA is TGTGCCAGCACCTTAGGGGACTCCTACGAGCAGTACTTC. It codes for CASTLGDSYEQYF.

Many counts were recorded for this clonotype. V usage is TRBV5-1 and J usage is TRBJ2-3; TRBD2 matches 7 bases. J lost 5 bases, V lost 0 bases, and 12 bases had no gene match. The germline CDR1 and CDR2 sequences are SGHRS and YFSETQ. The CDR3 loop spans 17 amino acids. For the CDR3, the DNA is TGCGCCAGCAGCTTGGCCTCCCTAGCGGTATCTGTAGATACGCAGTATTTT. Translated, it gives CASSLASLAVSVDTQYF. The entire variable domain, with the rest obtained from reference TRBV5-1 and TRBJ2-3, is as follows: KAGVTQTPRYLIKTRGQQVTLSCSPISGHRSVSWYQQTPGQGLQFLFEYFSETQRNKGNFPGRFSGRQFSNSRSEMNVSTLELGDSALYLCASSLASLAVSVDTQYFGPGTRLTVL.

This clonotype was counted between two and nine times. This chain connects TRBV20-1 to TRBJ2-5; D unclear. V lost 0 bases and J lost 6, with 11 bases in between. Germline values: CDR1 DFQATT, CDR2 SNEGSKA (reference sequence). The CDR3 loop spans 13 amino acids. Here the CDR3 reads CSAREADGQTQYF. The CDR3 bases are TGCAGTGCTAGAGAGGCGGACGGGCAGACCCAGTACTTC.